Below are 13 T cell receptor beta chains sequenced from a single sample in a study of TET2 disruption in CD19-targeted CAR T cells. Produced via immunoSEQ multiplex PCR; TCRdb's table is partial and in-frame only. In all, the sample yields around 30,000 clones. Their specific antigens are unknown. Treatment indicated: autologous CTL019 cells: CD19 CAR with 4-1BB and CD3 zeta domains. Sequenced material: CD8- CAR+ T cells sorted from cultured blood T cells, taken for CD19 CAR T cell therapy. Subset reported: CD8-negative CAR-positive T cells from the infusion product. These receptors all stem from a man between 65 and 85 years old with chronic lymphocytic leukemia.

The DNA read from the CDR3 is TGTGCCAGCAGCAGAGGGGAATGGGGCAATGAG. This sequence encodes CASSRGEWGNE. The full CDR3 protein reads CASSRGEWGNEQFF. The V call is TRBV9, the J call TRBJ2-1; D possibly uses TRBD1 or TRBD2 (5 bases each). The CDR3 end is not reached by the read, which stops 3 residues before it; the germline J gene fills it in. The germline gives CDR1 SGDLS, CDR2 YYNGEE. This CDR3 spans 14 amino acids. V lost 4 bases, J lost 6 bases, and 14 bases lay in between.

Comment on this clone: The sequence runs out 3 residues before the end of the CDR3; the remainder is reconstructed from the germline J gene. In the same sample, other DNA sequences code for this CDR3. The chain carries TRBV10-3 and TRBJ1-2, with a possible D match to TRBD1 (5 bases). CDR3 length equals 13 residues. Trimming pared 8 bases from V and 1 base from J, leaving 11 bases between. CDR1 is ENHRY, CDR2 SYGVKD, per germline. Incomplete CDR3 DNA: TGTGCCATCCAGACAGATTTTAACTATGGC. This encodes CAIQTDFNYG. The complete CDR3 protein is CAIQTDFNYGYTF.

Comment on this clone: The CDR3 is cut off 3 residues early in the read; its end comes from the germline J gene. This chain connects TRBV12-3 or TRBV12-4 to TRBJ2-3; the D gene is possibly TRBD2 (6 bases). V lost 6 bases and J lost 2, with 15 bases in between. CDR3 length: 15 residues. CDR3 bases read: TGTGCCAGCAGCCAGGGCGGGGCATTCACAGATACG. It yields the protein CASSQGGAFTDT. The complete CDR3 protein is CASSQGGAFTDTQYF.

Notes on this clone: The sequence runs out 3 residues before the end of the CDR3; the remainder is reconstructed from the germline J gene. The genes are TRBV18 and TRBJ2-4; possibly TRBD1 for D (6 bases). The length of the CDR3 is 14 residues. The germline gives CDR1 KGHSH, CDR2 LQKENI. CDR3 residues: CASSPGARNQPQYF. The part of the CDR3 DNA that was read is TGTGCCAGCTCACCGGGGGCTAGGAATCAGCCT.

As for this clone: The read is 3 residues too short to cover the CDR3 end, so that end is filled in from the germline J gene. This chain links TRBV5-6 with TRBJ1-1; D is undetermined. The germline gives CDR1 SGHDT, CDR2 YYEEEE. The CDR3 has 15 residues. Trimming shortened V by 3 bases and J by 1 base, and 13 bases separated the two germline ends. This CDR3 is CASSSSGSSNTEAFF. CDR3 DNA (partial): TGTGCCAGCAGCTCCTCCGGGTCCTCGAACACTGAA.

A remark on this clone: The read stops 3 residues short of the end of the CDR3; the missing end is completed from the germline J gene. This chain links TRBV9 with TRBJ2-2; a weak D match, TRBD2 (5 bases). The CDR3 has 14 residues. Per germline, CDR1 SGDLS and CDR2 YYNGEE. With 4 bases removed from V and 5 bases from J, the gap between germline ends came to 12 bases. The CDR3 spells CASSLGPGTGELFF. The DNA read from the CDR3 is TGTGCCAGCAGCCTGGGCCCGGGGACCGGGGAG.

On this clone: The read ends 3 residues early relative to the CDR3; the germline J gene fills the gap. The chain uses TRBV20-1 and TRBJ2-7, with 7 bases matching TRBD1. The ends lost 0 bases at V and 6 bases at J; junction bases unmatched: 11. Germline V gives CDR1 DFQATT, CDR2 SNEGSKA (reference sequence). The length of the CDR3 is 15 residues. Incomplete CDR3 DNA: TGCAGTGCTAGAGATCGAGGGGGCGACATCCGCGAG. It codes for CSARDRGGDIRE. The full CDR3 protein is CSARDRGGDIREQYF.

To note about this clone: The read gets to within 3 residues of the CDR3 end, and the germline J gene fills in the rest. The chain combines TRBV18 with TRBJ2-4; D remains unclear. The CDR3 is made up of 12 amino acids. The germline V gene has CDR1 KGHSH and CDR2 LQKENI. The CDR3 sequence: CASSPYNYGQYF. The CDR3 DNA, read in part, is TGTGCCAGCTCACCATACAACTATGGT.

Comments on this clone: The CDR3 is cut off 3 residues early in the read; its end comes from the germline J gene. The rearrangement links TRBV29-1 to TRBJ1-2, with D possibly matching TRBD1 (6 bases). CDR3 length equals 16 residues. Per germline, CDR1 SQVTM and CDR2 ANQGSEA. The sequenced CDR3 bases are TGCAGCGTTGGGGGGGCTAGCGGGGACGCGGGCAATGAC. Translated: CSVGGASGDAGND. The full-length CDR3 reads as CSVGGASGDAGNDYTF.

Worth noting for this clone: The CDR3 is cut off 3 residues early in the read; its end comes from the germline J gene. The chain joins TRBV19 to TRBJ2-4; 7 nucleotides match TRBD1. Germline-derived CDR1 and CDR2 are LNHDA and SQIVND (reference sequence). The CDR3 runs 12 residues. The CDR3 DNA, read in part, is TGTGCCAGTAGTCCCGGGACAGTTGGT. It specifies CASSPGTVG. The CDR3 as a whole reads CASSPGTVGQYF. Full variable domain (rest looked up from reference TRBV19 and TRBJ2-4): DGGITQSPKYLFRKEGQNVTLSCEQNLNHDAMYWYRQDPGQGLRLIYYSQIVNDFQKGDIAEGYSVSREKKESFPLTVTSAQKNPTAFYLCASSPGTVGQYFGAGTRLSVL.

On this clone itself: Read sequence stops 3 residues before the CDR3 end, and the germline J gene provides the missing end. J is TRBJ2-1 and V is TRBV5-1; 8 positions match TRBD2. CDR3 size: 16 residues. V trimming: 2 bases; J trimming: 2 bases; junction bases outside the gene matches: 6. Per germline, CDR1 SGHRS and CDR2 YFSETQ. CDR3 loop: CASSLGAGGTYNEQFF. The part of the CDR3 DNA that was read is TGCGCCAGCAGCTTAGGCGCGGGGGGAACCTACAATGAG.

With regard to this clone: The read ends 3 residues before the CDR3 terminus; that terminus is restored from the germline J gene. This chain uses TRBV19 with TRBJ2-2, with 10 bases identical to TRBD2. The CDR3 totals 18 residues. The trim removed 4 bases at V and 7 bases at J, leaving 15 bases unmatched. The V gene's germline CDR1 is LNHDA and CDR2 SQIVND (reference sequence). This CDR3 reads CASSTPPERGGRVGELFF. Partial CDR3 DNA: TGTGCCAGTAGTACCCCCCCGGAGCGGGGGGGCCGGGTCGGGGAG.

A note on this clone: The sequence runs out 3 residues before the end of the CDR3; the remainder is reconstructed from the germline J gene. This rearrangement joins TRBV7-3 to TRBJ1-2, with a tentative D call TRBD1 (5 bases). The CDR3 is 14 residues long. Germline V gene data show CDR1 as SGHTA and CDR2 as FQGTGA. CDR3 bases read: TGTGCCAGCAGCCCGGGAGGGGTGAGCTACGAC. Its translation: CASSPGGVSYD. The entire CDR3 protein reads CASSPGGVSYDYTF.